Listed here are 18 T cell receptor beta chains from one sample, sequenced in a study of T cells in Graves' hyperthyroidism and ophthalmopathy. Authors of the study amplified TCR beta CDR3 regions from RNA transcripts. First-round RT-PCR of the TCR CDR3 relied on the HTBI primer set. Using its own MiXCR run on the multiplex PCR reads, TCRdb lists one record per CDR3 protein. The sample lists 500,000 to 650,000 distinct CDR3 sequences, 15% to 20% occurring once. The sequencing input was blood. The receptors originated from a woman aged 18-29 years with Graves' ophthalmopathy.

The J gene is TRBJ1-1, the V gene TRBV9; D is ambiguous. The CDR3 runs to 15 residues. Trimming stripped 0 bases from V and 0 bases from J, with 9 bases between. Germline lookup yields CDR1 SGDLS and CDR2 YYNGEE. CDR3 in DNA: TGTGCCAGCAGCGTAGTGGAGGAACTGAACACTGAAGCTTTCTTT. This sequence encodes CASSVVEELNTEAFF.

This clonotype turned up a few times. The chain employs TRBV28 and TRBJ1-1; D is unclear. CDR1 is MDHEN and CDR2 is SYDVKM in the germline V gene. This CDR3 comprises 14 residues. V was clipped by 8 bases and J by 10 bases, with 23 bases between them. The CDR3 is CASCSGSAESGAFF. Here the CDR3 DNA reads TGTGCCAGCTGCTCGGGCAGCGCGGAAAGCGGAGCTTTCTTT.

The chain combines TRBV4-1 with TRBJ2-2; 12 bases fit TRBD1. Germline-derived CDR1 and CDR2 are MGHRA and YSYEKL. J lost 7 bases, V lost 6 bases, and 9 bases had no gene match. This CDR3 comprises 16 residues. The CDR3 loop is CASRPGTGGLGGELFF. In nucleotides, the CDR3 is TGCGCCAGCAGACCCGGGACAGGGGGCTTAGGCGGGGAGCTGTTTTTT.

The chain links TRBV19 to TRBJ1-5; D not certain. In germline, CDR1 is LNHDA, CDR2 SQIVND (reference sequence). The CDR3 is 15 residues long. Trimming shortened V by 3 bases and J by 0 bases, and 9 bases separated the two germline ends. CDR3 DNA sequence: TGTGCCAGTAGTATGACACCGAATAGCAATCAGCCCCAGCATTTT. This encodes CASSMTPNSNQPQHF. Drawing the rest from reference TRBV19 and TRBJ1-5, the complete variable domain is DGGITQSPKYLFRKEGQNVTLSCEQNLNHDAMYWYRQDPGQGLRLIYYSQIVNDFQKGDIAEGYSVSREKKESFPLTVTSAQKNPTAFYLCASSMTPNSNQPQHFGDGTRLSIL.

This clonotype was counted ten times or more. The rearrangement uses TRBV15 and TRBJ2-7; 10 bases are a match to TRBD1. The length of the CDR3 is 15 residues. J was trimmed by 4 bases and V by 2 bases; bases with no gene match: 5. Germline V CDR1 and CDR2: LNHNV, YYDKDF (reference sequence). CDR3 protein: CATSRRQGAGYEQYF. Here the CDR3 DNA reads TGTGCCACCAGCAGACGACAGGGGGCCGGGTACGAGCAGTACTTC.

This clonotype was counted between two and nine times. The J gene is TRBJ2-4, the V gene TRBV20-1; 11 bases agree with TRBD2. Germline V gene data show CDR1 as DFQATT and CDR2 as SNEGSKA (reference sequence). CDR3 length: 21 amino acids. J lost 0 bases, V lost 0 bases, and 16 bases had no gene match. In DNA, the CDR3 is TGCAGTGCTAGAGACCTGGACAACCCATATAGCGGGAGGGCAGCCAAAAACATTCAGTACTTC. As protein: CSARDLDNPYSGRAAKNIQYF.

This chain joins TRBV6-5 and TRBJ2-1, with D tentatively TRBD1 (5 bases). CDR1 is MNHEY and CDR2 is SVGAGI in the germline V gene. The V end lost 2 bases, the J end lost 4 bases, and 9 bases lay between the germline ends. This CDR3 comprises 14 residues. The CDR3 here is CASSYRTQYNEQFF. CDR3 sequence (DNA): TGTGCCAGCAGTTACAGGACACAATACAATGAGCAGTTCTTC.

This chain connects TRBV20-1 to TRBJ1-2; perhaps TRBD1 as D (5 bases). The CDR3 consists of 16 residues. The germline V and J ends were trimmed by 6 bases and 4 bases, with 24 bases remaining between them. Germline CDR1 is DFQATT and CDR2 is SNEGSKA (reference sequence). CDR3: CSALWYVPNGAYGYTF. CDR3 sequence (DNA): TGCAGTGCCCTTTGGTACGTCCCAAATGGGGCCTATGGCTACACCTTC.

In regard to this clonotype: A much bigger clone sits one base away, suggesting this may be a read error. This chain connects TRBV7-2 to TRBJ2-7; 10 bases match TRBD1. Per the germline V gene, CDR1 is SGHTA and CDR2 is FQGNSA. The CDR3 spans 16 residues. The CDR3 DNA follows: TGTGTCAGCAGCTTAGTCGGGGGACAGGGGTCCTACGAGCAGTACTTC. This translates into CVSSLVGGQGSYEQYF.

This clonotype was counted ten times or more. The chain recombines TRBV5-1 with TRBJ1-1; D remains ambiguous. This CDR3 is 14 amino acids long. Germline-derived CDR1 and CDR2 are SGHRS and YFSETQ. Trimming left V 4 bases short and J 1 base short, with 11 bases between. CDR3: CASSPLSSNTEAFF. CDR3 nucleotides: TGCGCCAGCAGCCCCTTGTCATCGAACACTGAAGCTTTCTTT. The full variable domain, completed using reference TRBV5-1 and TRBJ1-1, is KAGVTQTPRYLIKTRGQQVTLSCSPISGHRSVSWYQQTPGQGLQFLFEYFSETQRNKGNFPGRFSGRQFSNSRSEMNVSTLELGDSALYLCASSPLSSNTEAFFGQGTRLTVV.

The gene calls are TRBV11-2 and TRBJ2-7, with 7 bases aligning to TRBD2. V shed 4 bases, J shed 0 bases, and the junction held 6 bases outside the gene matches. The V gene's germline CDR1 is SGHAT and CDR2 FQNNGV. The CDR3 consists of 15 residues. For the CDR3, the DNA is TGTGCCAGCAGCTCCACTAGCGCGAGCTCCTACGAGCAGTACTTC. It translates to CASSSTSASSYEQYF.

This clonotype was seen many times. J is TRBJ1-2 and V is TRBV28, with 7 bases aligning to TRBD1. V lost 1 base, J lost 4 bases, and 3 bases stayed unmatched. Germline V gives CDR1 MDHEN, CDR2 SYDVKM. The CDR3 extends over 14 amino acids. DNA for the CDR3: TGTGCCAGCAGTTTATTGGACAGGCCCTATGGCTACACCTTC. Protein: CASSLLDRPYGYTF.

This clonotype occurred many times. V is TRBV2 and J is TRBJ1-1; TRBD1 is a possible D gene (6 bases). The V end lost 8 bases, the J end lost 2 bases, and 12 bases lay between the germline ends. This CDR3 is 13 amino acids long. CDR1 is SNHLY, CDR2 FYNNEI, per germline. CDR3 coding DNA: TGTGCCAGCTTAGGACAGATTAACACTGAAGCTTTCTTT. Its translation: CASLGQINTEAFF.

This clonotype has just a few counts. The chain links TRBV5-5 to TRBJ1-1, with D unclear. The length of the CDR3 is 13 residues. The germline gives CDR1 SGHKS, CDR2 YYEKEE (reference sequence). Between the trimmed V and J ends, which lost 4 bases and 13 bases, there was a span of 20 bases. The CDR3 DNA reads as TGTGCCAGCAGCGCACGGGCCCTGGGGAGTGATTTCTTT. It encodes CASSARALGSDFF.

This clonotype was recorded a few times. The chain recombines TRBV27 with TRBJ1-1; 7 bases fit TRBD1. There are 13 residues in the CDR3. Per germline, CDR1 MNHEY and CDR2 SMNVEV (reference sequence). Trimming took 5 bases from V and 7 from J; bases not matched to a gene: 7. DNA for the CDR3: TGTGCCAGCAGTAAACTCCAGGGGGGTGAAGCTTTCTTT. Its protein is CASSKLQGGEAFF.

The chain couples TRBV5-6 to TRBJ2-1; TRBD2 agrees at 8 bases. The CDR3 is 13 residues long. Trimming took 2 bases from V and 9 from J; bases not matched to a gene: 4. In germline, CDR1 is SGHDT, CDR2 YYEEEE. DNA for the CDR3: TGTGCCAGCAGCTTTAGCGGGGTTGGTGAGCAGTTCTTC. Translation: CASSFSGVGEQFF. Complete variable domain (other parts from reference TRBV5-6 and TRBJ2-1): DAGVTQSPTHLIKTRGQQVTLRCSPKSGHDTVSWYQQALGQGPQFIFQYYEEEERQRGNFPDRFSGHQFPNYSSELNVNALLLGDSALYLCASSFSGVGEQFFGPGTRLTVL.

This clonotype was counted at least ten times. The chain joins TRBV28 to TRBJ1-5; D remains unclear. Per the germline V gene, CDR1 is MDHEN and CDR2 is SYDVKM. CDR3 length: 13 residues. V was pared by 3 bases and J by 0 bases, with 3 bases between. The DNA for the CDR3 is TGTGCCAGCAGTTTTCCTAGCAATCAGCCCCAGCATTTT. This sequence encodes CASSFPSNQPQHF.

This clonotype was seen ten or more times. The J gene is TRBJ2-3, the V gene TRBV4-1; D gene uncertain. Between the trimmed V and J ends, which lost 2 bases and 7 bases, there was a span of 10 bases. The CDR3 runs 13 residues. CDR1 and CDR2 from the germline V gene are MGHRA and YSYEKL. CDR3 region: CASSQRLEHTQYF. The CDR3 bases are TGCGCCAGCAGCCAACGACTCGAGCATACGCAGTATTTT.